This TCR beta chain appears in the sequencing data of a study of metastatic and nonmetastatic thyroid tumors. Prior to thyroid surgery, none of the patients had received any treatment. The V gene's germline CDR1 is SGHVS and CDR2 FNYEAQ. The CDR3 is made up of 19 amino acids. TCRdb reassembled clones from the PCR reads with MiXCR. The sample lists about 12,000 clones; under 25% were seen once. Details on this clone: One end of the junction is discordant with germline, which a read error may explain.

The chain couples TRBV7-6 to TRBJ1-5; 9 nucleotides align to TRBD1. Sequenced sample: adjacent normal tissue. The sequence was obtained from a female donor with papillary thyroid cancer or a benign thyroid nodule (not recorded which). Some clones in this sample may be carry-over from other donors' samples. The CDR3 here is CSSSSGGLRDRDSNQPLHF. The CDR3 DNA reads as TGTTCCAGCAGCAGCGGAGGCCTCCGGGACAGGGATAGCAATCAGCCCCTGCATTTT.